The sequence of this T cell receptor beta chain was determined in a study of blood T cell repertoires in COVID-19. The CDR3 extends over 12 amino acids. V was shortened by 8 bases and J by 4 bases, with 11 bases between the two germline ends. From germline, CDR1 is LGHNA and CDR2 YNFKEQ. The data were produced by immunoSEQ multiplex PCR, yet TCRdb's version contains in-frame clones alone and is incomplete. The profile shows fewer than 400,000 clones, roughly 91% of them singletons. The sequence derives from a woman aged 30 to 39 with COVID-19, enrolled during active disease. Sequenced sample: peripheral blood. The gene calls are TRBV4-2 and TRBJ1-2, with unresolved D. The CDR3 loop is CASGSTLYGYTF. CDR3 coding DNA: TGTGCCAGCGGCTCGACTCTCTATGGCTACACCTTC.